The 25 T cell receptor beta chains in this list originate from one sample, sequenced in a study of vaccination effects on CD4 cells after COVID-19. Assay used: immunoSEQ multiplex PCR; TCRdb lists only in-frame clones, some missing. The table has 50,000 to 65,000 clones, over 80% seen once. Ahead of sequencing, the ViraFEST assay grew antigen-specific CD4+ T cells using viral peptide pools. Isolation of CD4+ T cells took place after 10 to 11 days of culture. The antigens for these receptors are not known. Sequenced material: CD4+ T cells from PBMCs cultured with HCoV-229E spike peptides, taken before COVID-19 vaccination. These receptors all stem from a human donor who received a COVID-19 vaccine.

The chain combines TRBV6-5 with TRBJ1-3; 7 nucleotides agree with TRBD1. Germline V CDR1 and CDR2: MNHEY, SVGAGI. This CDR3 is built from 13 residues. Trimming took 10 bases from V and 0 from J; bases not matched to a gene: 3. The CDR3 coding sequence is TGTGCCACCCCAGGGGGCTCTGGAAACACCATATATTTT. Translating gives CATPGGSGNTIYF.

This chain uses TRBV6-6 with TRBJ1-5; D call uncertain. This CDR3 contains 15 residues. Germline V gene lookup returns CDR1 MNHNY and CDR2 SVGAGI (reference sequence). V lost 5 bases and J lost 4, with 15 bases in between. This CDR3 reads CASSLTLGRNQPQHF. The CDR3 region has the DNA TGTGCCAGCAGTCTAACGCTGGGGAGGAATCAGCCCCAGCATTTT.

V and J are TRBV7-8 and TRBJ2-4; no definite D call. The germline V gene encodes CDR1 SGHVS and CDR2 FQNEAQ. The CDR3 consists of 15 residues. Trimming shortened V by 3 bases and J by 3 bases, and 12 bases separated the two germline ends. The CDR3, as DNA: TGTGCCAGCAGCTTCGCGTTGATGGGCAAAAACATTCAGTACTTC. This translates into CASSFALMGKNIQYF. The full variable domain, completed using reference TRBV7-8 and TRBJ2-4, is GAGVSQSPRYKVAKRGQDVALRCDPISGHVSLFWYQQALGQGPEFLTYFQNEAQLDKSGLPSDRFFAERPEGSVSTLKIQRTQQEDSAVYLCASSFALMGKNIQYFGAGTRLSVL.

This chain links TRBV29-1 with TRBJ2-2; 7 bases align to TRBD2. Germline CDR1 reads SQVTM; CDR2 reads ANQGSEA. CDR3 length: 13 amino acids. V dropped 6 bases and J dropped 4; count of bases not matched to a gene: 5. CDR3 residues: CSVGGGTTGELFF. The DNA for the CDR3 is TGCAGCGTCGGCGGGGGTACCACCGGGGAGCTGTTTTTT.

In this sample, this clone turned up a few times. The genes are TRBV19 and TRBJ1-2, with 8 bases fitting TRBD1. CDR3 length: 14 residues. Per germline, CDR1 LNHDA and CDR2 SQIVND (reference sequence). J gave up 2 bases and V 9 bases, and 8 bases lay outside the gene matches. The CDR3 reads CASHRGGINYGYTF. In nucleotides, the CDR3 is TGTGCCAGCCACAGGGGGGGGATAAACTATGGCTACACCTTC.

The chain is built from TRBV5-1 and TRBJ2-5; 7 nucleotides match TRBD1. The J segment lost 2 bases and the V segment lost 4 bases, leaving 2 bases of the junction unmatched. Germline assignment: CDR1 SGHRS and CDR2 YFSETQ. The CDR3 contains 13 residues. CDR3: CASSLDRQETQYF. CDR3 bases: TGCGCCAGCAGCCTGGACAGGCAAGAGACCCAGTACTTC.

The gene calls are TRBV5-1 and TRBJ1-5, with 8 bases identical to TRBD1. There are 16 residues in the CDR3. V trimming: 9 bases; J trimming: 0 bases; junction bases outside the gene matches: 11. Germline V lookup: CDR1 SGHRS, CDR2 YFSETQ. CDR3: CATKGQATNSNQPQHF. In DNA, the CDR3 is TGCGCCACCAAGGGACAGGCGACGAATAGCAATCAGCCCCAGCATTTT.

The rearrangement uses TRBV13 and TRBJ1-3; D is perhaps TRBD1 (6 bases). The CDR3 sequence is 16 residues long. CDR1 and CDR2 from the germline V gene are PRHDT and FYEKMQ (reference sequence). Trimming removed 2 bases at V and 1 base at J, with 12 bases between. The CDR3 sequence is CASSLTGIDSGNTIYF. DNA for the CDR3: TGTGCCAGCAGCTTAACAGGGATAGATTCTGGAAACACCATATATTTT. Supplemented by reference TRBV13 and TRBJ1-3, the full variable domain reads AAGVIQSPRHLIKEKRETATLKCYPIPRHDTVYWYQQGPGQDPQFLISFYEKMQSDKGSIPDRFSAQQFSDYHSELNMSSLELGDSALYFCASSLTGIDSGNTIYFGEGSWLTVV.

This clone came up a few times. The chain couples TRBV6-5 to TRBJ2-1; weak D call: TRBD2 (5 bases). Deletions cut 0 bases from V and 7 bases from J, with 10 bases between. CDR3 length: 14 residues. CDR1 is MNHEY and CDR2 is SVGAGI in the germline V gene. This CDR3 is CASSYSRVLNEQFF. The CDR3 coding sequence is TGTGCCAGCAGTTACTCGCGGGTTTTGAATGAGCAGTTCTTC.

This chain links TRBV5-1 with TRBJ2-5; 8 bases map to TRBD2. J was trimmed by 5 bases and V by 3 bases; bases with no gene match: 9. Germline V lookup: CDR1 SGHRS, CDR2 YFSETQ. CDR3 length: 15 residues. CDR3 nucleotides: TGCGCCAGCAGCTCTTTAGCGGGGAGCCAGGAGACCCAGTACTTC. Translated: CASSSLAGSQETQYF.

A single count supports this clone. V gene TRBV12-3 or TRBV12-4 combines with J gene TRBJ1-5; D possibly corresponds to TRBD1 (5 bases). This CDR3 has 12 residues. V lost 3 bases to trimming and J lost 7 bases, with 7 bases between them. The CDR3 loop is CASSFGGQPQHF. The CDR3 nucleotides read TGTGCCAGCAGTTTCGGGGGACAGCCCCAGCATTTT.

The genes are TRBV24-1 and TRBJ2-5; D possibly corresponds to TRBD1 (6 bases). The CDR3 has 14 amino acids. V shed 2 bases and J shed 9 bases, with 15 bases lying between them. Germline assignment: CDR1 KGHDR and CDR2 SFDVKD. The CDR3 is CATSDSGHQNSQYF. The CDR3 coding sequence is TGTGCCACCAGTGATTCGGGACACCAAAATTCCCAGTACTTC.

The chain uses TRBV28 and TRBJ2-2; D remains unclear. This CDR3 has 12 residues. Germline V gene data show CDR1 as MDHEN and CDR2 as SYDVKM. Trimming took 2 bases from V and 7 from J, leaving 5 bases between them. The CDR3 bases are TGTGCCAGCAGTTTAAACCACGGGGAGCTGTTTTTT. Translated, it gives CASSLNHGELFF.

CDR3 bases: TGTGCCAGCAGCCGGGGGTACACAGATACGCAGTATTTT. Protein product: CASSRGYTDTQYF. The V call is TRBV7-2, the J call TRBJ2-3, with D possibly TRBD2 on 6 matching bases. In germline, CDR1 is SGHTA, CDR2 FQGNSA. This CDR3 spans 13 amino acids. V was cut by 5 bases and J by 2 bases, with 8 bases left in between.

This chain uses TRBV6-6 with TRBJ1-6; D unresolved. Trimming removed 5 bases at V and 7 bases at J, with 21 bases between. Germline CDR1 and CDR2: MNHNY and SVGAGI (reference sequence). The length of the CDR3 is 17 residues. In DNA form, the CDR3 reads TGTGCCAGCAGTCCGGTCGTTATGGAGGGATGGAATTCACCCCTCCACTTT. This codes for CASSPVVMEGWNSPLHF.

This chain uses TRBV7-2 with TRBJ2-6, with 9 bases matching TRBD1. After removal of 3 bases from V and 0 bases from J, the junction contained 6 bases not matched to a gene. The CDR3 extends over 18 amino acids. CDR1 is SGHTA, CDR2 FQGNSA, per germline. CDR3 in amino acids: CASSFPTGGSSGANVLTF. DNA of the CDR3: TGTGCCAGCAGCTTCCCGACAGGGGGAAGCTCTGGGGCCAACGTCCTGACTTTC. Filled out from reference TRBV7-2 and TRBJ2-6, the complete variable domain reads GAGVSQSPSNKVTEKGKDVELRCDPISGHTALYWYRQSLGQGLEFLIYFQGNSAPDKSGLPSDRFSAERTGGSVSTLTIQRTQQEDSAVYLCASSFPTGGSSGANVLTFGAGSRLTVL.

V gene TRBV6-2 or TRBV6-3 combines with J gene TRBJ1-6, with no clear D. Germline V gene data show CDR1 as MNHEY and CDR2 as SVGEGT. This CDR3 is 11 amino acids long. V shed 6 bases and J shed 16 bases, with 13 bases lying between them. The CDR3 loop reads CASSPSGLLHF. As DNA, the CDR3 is TGTGCCAGCAGCCCGTCGGGATTGCTCCACTTT.

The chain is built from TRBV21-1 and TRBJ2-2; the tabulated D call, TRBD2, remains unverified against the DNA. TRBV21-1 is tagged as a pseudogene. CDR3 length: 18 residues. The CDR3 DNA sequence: TGTGCCAGCAGCAAGATAGGTATTTTCGGGGGGGATACCGGGGAGCTGTTTTTT. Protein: CASSKIGIFGGDTGELFF.

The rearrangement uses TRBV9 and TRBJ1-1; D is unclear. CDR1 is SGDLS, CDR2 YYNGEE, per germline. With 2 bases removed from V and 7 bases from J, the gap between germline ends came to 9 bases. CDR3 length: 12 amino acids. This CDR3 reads CASSVLSGEAFF. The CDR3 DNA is TGTGCCAGCAGCGTTTTATCCGGTGAAGCTTTCTTT.

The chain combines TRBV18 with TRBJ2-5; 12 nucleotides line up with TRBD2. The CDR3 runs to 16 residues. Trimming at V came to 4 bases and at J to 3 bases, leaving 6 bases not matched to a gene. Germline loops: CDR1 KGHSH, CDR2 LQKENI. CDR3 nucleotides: TGTGCCAGCTCACTTACGACTAGCGGGGGAAAAGAGACCCAGTACTTC. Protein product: CASSLTTSGGKETQYF.

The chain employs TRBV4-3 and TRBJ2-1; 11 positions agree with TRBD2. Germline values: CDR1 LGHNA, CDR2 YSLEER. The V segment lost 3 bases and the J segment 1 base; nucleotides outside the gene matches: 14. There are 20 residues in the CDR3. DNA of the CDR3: TGCGCCAGCAGCCATATAGGGAGAGATAGCGGGGGGGCGTCCTACAATGAGCAGTTCTTC. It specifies CASSHIGRDSGGASYNEQFF.

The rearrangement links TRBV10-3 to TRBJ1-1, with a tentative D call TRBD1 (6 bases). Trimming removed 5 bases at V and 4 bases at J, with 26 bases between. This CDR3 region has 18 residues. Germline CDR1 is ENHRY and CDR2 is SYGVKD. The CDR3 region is CAISIGEGTPSISTEAFF. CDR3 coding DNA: TGTGCCATCAGTATTGGCGAAGGGACACCATCGATATCCACTGAAGCTTTCTTT.

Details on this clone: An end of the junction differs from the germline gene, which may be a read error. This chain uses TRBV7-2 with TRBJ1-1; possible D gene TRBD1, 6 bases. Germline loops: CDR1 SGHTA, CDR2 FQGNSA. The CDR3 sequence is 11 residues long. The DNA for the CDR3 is TGTGCCAGCGGTAGGGACACTCAAGCTTTCTTT. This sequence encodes CASGRDTQAFF.

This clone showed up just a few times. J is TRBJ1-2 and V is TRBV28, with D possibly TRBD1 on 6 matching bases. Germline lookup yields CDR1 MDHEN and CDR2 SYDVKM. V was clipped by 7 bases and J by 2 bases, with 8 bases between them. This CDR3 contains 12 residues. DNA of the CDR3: TGTGCCAGCAAGGGGGGGAACTATGGCTACACCTTC. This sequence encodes CASKGGNYGYTF.

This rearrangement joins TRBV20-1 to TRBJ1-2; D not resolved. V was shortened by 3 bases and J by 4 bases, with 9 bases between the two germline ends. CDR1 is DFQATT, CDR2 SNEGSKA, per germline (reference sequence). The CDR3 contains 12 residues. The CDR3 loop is CSASHSSYGYTF. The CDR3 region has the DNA TGCAGTGCTAGTCACAGCTCCTATGGCTACACCTTC.